This T cell receptor (beta chain) comes out of a study of control samples from healthy donors and cancer patients. Germline V gene data show CDR1 as LNHNV and CDR2 as YYDKDF (reference sequence). Trimming took 0 bases from V and 5 from J, leaving 11 bases between them. CDR3 length equals 15 residues. TCRdb's table, derived via immunoSEQ multiplex PCR, lists solely in-frame clones and lacks some. The sample carries around 190,000 clones, around nine tenths recorded once. This TCR came from a man under 40 in good health. Sequencing was carried out using blood. This chain uses TRBV15 with TRBJ2-1; D gene unclear. The CDR3 region has the DNA TGTGCCACCAGCAGAGATAGAAGGAGAAACAATGAGCAGTTCTTC. Residues: CATSRDRRRNNEQFF.